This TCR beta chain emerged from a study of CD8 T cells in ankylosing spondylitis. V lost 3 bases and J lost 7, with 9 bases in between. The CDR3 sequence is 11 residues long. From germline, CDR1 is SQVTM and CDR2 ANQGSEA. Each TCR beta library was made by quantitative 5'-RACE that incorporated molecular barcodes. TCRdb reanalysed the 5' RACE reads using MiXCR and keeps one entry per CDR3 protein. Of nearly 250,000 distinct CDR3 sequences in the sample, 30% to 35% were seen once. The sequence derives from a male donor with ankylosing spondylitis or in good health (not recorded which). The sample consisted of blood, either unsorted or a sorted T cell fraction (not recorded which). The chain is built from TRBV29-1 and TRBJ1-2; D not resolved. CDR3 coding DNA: TGCAGCGTTGAGGACTTGGGTGGCTACACCTTC. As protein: CSVEDLGGYTF.